This record covers a single T cell receptor (beta chain). What it recognizes is unknown. The sample comes from a study of OX40 agonist ivuxolimab in advanced cancers. Findings and caveats of the study: Doses of 0.1 to 3.0 mg/kg were accompanied by clonal expansion of CD4+ and CD8+ blood T cells by week 6.

The CDR3 spans 14 residues. The V end was cut by 2 bases, the J end by 7 bases, with 11 bases between. The germline CDR1 and CDR2 sequences are ENHRY and SYGVKD. Measured with immunoSEQ multiplex PCR; TCRdb has only the in-frame clones, and not every one. The sample holds over 150,000 clones, roughly 92% seen once. V is TRBV10-3 and J is TRBJ1-4; D gene uncertain. The source is an adult with an advanced solid tumor such as melanoma, head and neck, liver or kidney cancer. This sample comprised CD4+ or CD8+ T cells sorted from blood, obtained in a trial of the OX40 agonist ivuxolimab. The DNA of the CDR3 is TGTGCCATCAGTGAGGGGCGCGAGGGTGAAAAACTGTTTTTT. Encoded protein: CAISEGREGEKLFF.